Following are 30 T cell receptor beta chains from one sample sequenced in a study of PD-1 blockade in classical Hodgkin lymphoma. Sequenced by immunoSEQ multiplex PCR; TCRdb stores in-frame clones only, minus some. The sample has 35,000 to 40,000 clones; about 90% are singletons. Each patient's relapse followed autologous stem cell transplantation, and brentuximab vedotin exposure varied. This specimen consisted of peripheral blood mononuclear cells (PBMCs), obtained before the second cycle of nivolumab. These receptors were collected from a human donor with classical Hodgkin lymphoma.

The chain combines TRBV6-5 with TRBJ1-1; D is unclear. The CDR3 has 11 residues. From germline, CDR1 is MNHEY and CDR2 SVGAGI. Trimming took off 5 bases at V and 4 bases at J, with 5 bases between the two ends. This CDR3 is CASSRGTEAFF. The CDR3 coding sequence is TGTGCCAGCAGTCGGGGCACTGAAGCTTTCTTT.

This sequence joins TRBV5-6 and TRBJ1-1; no reliable D call. Trimming took off 1 base at V and 4 bases at J, with 5 bases between the two ends. The CDR3 spans 12 residues. Per germline, CDR1 SGHDT and CDR2 YYEEEE. CDR3 protein: CASSLRGTEAFF. CDR3 DNA sequence: TGTGCCAGCAGCTTGCGGGGCACTGAAGCTTTCTTT.

This sequence joins TRBV5-1 and TRBJ2-7; D ambiguous. Germline values: CDR1 SGHRS, CDR2 YFSETQ. This CDR3 spans 11 amino acids. Trimming removed 3 bases from V and 1 base from J, with 2 bases in between. CDR3 in amino acids: CASSSSYEQYF. In DNA form, the CDR3 reads TGCGCCAGCAGCTCATCCTACGAGCAGTACTTC.

V usage is TRBV19 and J usage is TRBJ2-1, with D possibly matching TRBD1 (7 bases). This CDR3 is 16 amino acids long. Deletions cut 7 bases from V and 6 bases from J, with 22 bases between. Germline CDR1 and CDR2: LNHDA and SQIVND (reference sequence). CDR3 sequence (DNA): TGTGCCAGTACCCAGGAGGGGGCTCTGGGTAGCAATGAGCAGTTCTTC. Translated, it gives CASTQEGALGSNEQFF.

The V and J genes are TRBV7-9 and TRBJ2-7; possibly TRBD1 for D (6 bases). The CDR3 has 17 amino acids. The germline gives CDR1 SEHNR, CDR2 FQNEAQ (reference sequence). The V end was cut by 7 bases, the J end by 2 bases, with 24 bases between. The CDR3 reads CASNLRAPGEGPYEQYF. DNA of the CDR3: TGTGCCAGCAACCTTAGGGCCCCAGGGGAAGGGCCCTACGAGCAGTACTTC.

This sequence joins TRBV28 and TRBJ1-2, with 11 bases that match TRBD1. The CDR3 covers 14 residues. Trimming cost V 2 bases and J 4 bases; bases outside gene matches: 0. Looked up from germline, CDR1 is MDHEN and CDR2 is SYDVKM. The CDR3 region has the DNA TGTGCCAGCAGTTTAGGGACAGGGGGCTATGGCTACACCTTC. It specifies CASSLGTGGYGYTF.

The chain couples TRBV6-1 to TRBJ1-5, with unresolved D. V gave up 7 bases and J gave up 4 bases, with 17 bases separating them. Germline V gives CDR1 MNHNS, CDR2 SASEGT. This CDR3 region has 15 residues. CDR3 residues: CASIGRYEINQPQHF. For the CDR3, the DNA is TGTGCCAGCATCGGCCGGTACGAGATTAATCAGCCCCAGCATTTT.

The chain combines TRBV19 with TRBJ2-1, with D unclear. Trimming took off 11 bases at V and 9 bases at J, with 17 bases between the two ends. The CDR3 contains 12 residues. Germline CDR1 LNHDA, CDR2 SQIVND (reference sequence). CDR3 nucleotide sequence: TGTGCCTCCCAGGTGAAGGGCGGTGAGCAGTTCTTC. Translating gives CASQVKGGEQFF.

The rearrangement links TRBV27 to TRBJ2-3; D is ambiguous. This CDR3 spans 15 amino acids. Trimming left V 5 bases short and J 5 bases short, with 17 bases between. The germline V gene encodes CDR1 MNHEY and CDR2 SMNVEV (reference sequence). The CDR3 sequence is CASSLNLLRGDTQYF. The DNA for the CDR3 is TGTGCCAGCAGTCTCAACCTGCTACGTGGAGATACGCAGTATTTT.

V is TRBV5-8 and J is TRBJ2-1; D unresolved. The CDR3 contains 14 residues. CDR1 and CDR2 (germline): SGHTS, YDEGEE. Trimming shortened V by 2 bases and J by 7 bases, and 13 bases separated the two germline ends. The CDR3 DNA is TGTGCCAGCAGCTTTGGGGATTCTGCAAATGAGCAGTTCTTC. It specifies CASSFGDSANEQFF.

V usage is TRBV27 and J usage is TRBJ2-7; tentative D call: TRBD2 (5 bases). The CDR3 runs to 14 residues. Trimming shortened V by 10 bases and J by 1 base, and 17 bases separated the two germline ends. Per the germline V gene, CDR1 is MNHEY and CDR2 is SMNVEV (reference sequence). The CDR3 reads CATSLSVLSYEQYF. The CDR3 nucleotides are TGTGCCACCTCCCTTAGCGTCCTTTCCTACGAGCAGTACTTC.

The V and J genes are TRBV19 and TRBJ2-2, with D maybe TRBD2 (7 bases). V lost 7 bases and J lost 1, with 13 bases in between. The germline CDR1 and CDR2 sequences are LNHDA and SQIVND (reference sequence). This CDR3 is built from 15 residues. CDR3 sequence: CASTQGRVNTGELFF. The CDR3 DNA is TGTGCCAGTACCCAGGGGAGGGTGAACACCGGGGAGCTGTTTTTT.

This chain connects TRBV28 to TRBJ2-7; 7 bases match TRBD1. This CDR3 region has 11 residues. Germline CDR1 reads MDHEN; CDR2 reads SYDVKM. Losses at the gene ends were 6 bases for V and 12 bases for J; bases not matched to a gene: 8. The CDR3, as DNA: TGTGCCAGCAGCCGGGACAGTGGTTTGTACTTC. It is translated as CASSRDSGLYF.

This clone was seen only a few times. The J gene is TRBJ2-3, the V gene TRBV7-8; D is ambiguous. CDR1 and CDR2 (germline): SGHVS, FQNEAQ. V dropped 7 bases and J dropped 0 bases, with 8 bases sitting between them. This CDR3 comprises 13 residues. The CDR3 sequence: CASTIGSTDTQYF. The CDR3 bases are TGTGCCAGCACTATCGGGAGCACAGATACGCAGTATTTT. The variable domain in full, completed from reference TRBV7-8 and TRBJ2-3, reads GAGVSQSPRYKVAKRGQDVALRCDPISGHVSLFWYQQALGQGPEFLTYFQNEAQLDKSGLPSDRFFAERPEGSVSTLKIQRTQQEDSAVYLCASTIGSTDTQYFGPGTRLTVL.

The chain employs TRBV9 and TRBJ2-1; no clear D. Trimming cost V 4 bases and J 7 bases, with 9 bases left between them. The CDR3 runs 12 residues. Germline V gives CDR1 SGDLS, CDR2 YYNGEE. As DNA, the CDR3 is TGTGCCAGCAGCCCCAACCAAAATGAGCAGTTCTTC. Translating it yields CASSPNQNEQFF.

The rearrangement links TRBV2 to TRBJ2-7; D gene ambiguous. The CDR3 contains 12 residues. Germline V gene sequence: CDR1 SNHLY, CDR2 FYNNEI. Between the trimmed V and J ends, which lost 2 bases and 6 bases, there was a span of 8 bases. The CDR3 loop reads CASSESVLEQYF. The CDR3, as DNA: TGTGCCAGCAGTGAATCTGTTCTCGAGCAGTACTTC.

The V and J genes are TRBV5-5 and TRBJ2-3, with 7 bases fitting TRBD1. Germline V gives CDR1 SGHKS, CDR2 YYEKEE (reference sequence). The CDR3 length is 14 residues. V was pared by 4 bases and J by 12 bases, with 14 bases of the junction left unmatched. The CDR3 nucleotides are TGTGCCAGCAGCATCCTAACAGGGGTTGTCCGCCAGTATTTT. Encoded protein: CASSILTGVVRQYF.

The rearrangement uses TRBV28 and TRBJ2-7; D call uncertain. Per germline, CDR1 MDHEN and CDR2 SYDVKM. The CDR3 is 13 residues long. The CDR3 loop reads CSVYSSSSYEQYF. The CDR3, as DNA: TGTTCTGTCTACTCGTCGTCCTCCTACGAGCAGTACTTC. Based on the CDR3 plus reference TRBV28 and TRBJ2-7, the full variable domain is DVKVTQSSRYLVKRTGEKVFLECVQDMDHENMFWYRQDPGLGLRLIYFSYDVKMKEKGDIPEGYSVSREKKERFSLILESASTNQTSMYLCSVYSSSSYEQYFGPGTRLTVT.

The rearrangement joins TRBV6-5 to TRBJ2-7; D may be TRBD1 (5 bases). The germline CDR1 and CDR2 sequences are MNHEY and SVGAGI. This CDR3 region has 14 residues. Trimming left V 5 bases short and J 3 bases short, with 14 bases between. The CDR3 DNA follows: TGTGCCAGCAGTCGACAGCAGGAGCTCTACGAGCAGTACTTC. Its protein product is CASSRQQELYEQYF.

This clone appeared a few times. The chain employs TRBV9 and TRBJ1-1; D unresolved. The CDR3 runs to 16 residues. Germline CDR1 reads SGDLS; CDR2 reads YYNGEE. Trimming shortened V by 1 base and J by 1 base, and 14 bases separated the two germline ends. CDR3 residues: CASSVNPTYRNTEAFF. The DNA of the CDR3 is TGTGCCAGCAGCGTAAACCCCACCTACAGGAACACTGAAGCTTTCTTT.

This clone was observed a single time. V usage is TRBV7-9 and J usage is TRBJ1-6; TRBD1 matches at 10 bases. The germline V gene has CDR1 SEHNR and CDR2 FQNEAQ (reference sequence). The CDR3 contains 18 residues. V was clipped by 8 bases and J by 8 bases; unmatched bases: 18. The DNA for the CDR3 is TGTGCCAGCGGGGTGAGGGGACAGGGGACCGGTTGGGATTCACCCCTCCACTTT. Translating gives CASGVRGQGTGWDSPLHF.

This chain connects TRBV2 to TRBJ1-6, with D perhaps TRBD1 (5 bases). V was pared by 4 bases and J by 7 bases, with 17 bases between. Germline V gene data show CDR1 as SNHLY and CDR2 as FYNNEI. The CDR3 has 16 residues. CDR3 DNA sequence: TGTGCCAGCAGTGGTCCGCCGGGACGCACGAATTCACCCCTCCACTTT. As protein: CASSGPPGRTNSPLHF. Using reference TRBV2 and TRBJ1-6 for the parts outside the CDR3, the full variable domain is EPEVTQTPSHQVTQMGQEVILRCVPISNHLYFYWYRQILGQKVEFLVSFYNNEISEKSEIFDDQFSVERPDGSNFTLKIRSTKLEDSAMYFCASSGPPGRTNSPLHFGNGTRLTVT.

The rearrangement joins TRBV5-8 to TRBJ1-1, with 10 bases aligning to TRBD1. Germline CDR1 reads SGHTS; CDR2 reads YDEGEE. This CDR3 spans 14 amino acids. Trimming at V came to 0 bases and at J to 11 bases, leaving 7 bases not matched to a gene. This chain's CDR3 is CASSLGRQGAEAFF. The CDR3 DNA reads TGTGCCAGCAGCTTGGGTAGACAGGGGGCGGAGGCTTTCTTT.

This clone was picked up a small number of times. The chain uses TRBV21-1 and TRBJ2-3; the table gives TRBD2 as D, unverified against the DNA. TRBV21-1 constitutes a pseudogene. This CDR3 is 20 amino acids long. This CDR3 is CASSKAAYWLAGGLVDTQYF. For the CDR3, the DNA is TGTGCCAGCAGCAAAGCGGCGTATTGGCTAGCGGGAGGTCTGGTGGATACGCAGTATTTT.

The chain recombines TRBV4-2 with TRBJ2-3; D call uncertain. CDR3 size: 19 residues. V lost 0 bases to trimming and J lost 0 bases, with 19 bases between them. Germline V CDR1 and CDR2: LGHNA, YNFKEQ. Here the CDR3 DNA reads TGTGCCAGCAGCCAAGATTGGCCAAGGCCACAAACAAGCACAGATACGCAGTATTTT. Protein: CASSQDWPRPQTSTDTQYF.

This sequence joins TRBV5-6 and TRBJ2-7; D not certain. V was trimmed by 5 bases and J by 0 bases, leaving 12 bases between them. This CDR3 region has 14 residues. The germline gives CDR1 SGHDT, CDR2 YYEEEE. CDR3 DNA sequence: TGTGCCAGCAGTTACGTCTCTAGCTCCTACGAGCAGTACTTC. It yields the protein CASSYVSSSYEQYF.

This chain connects TRBV13 to TRBJ2-1; TRBD2 agrees at 8 bases. V shed 5 bases and J 3 bases; nucleotides not matched to a gene: 9. The CDR3 runs to 16 residues. Per the germline V gene, CDR1 is PRHDT and CDR2 is FYEKMQ (reference sequence). The CDR3 DNA is TGTGCCAGCAGCCCCCCTCCGGGACTAGGCTACAATGAGCAGTTCTTC. Translating it yields CASSPPPGLGYNEQFF.

The chain has TRBV30 and TRBJ2-2; 11 bases are shared with TRBD1. V was pared by 5 bases and J by 3 bases, with 8 bases of the junction left unmatched. The germline CDR1 and CDR2 sequences are GTSNPN and SVGIG (reference sequence). The CDR3 spans 16 residues. CDR3 bases: TGTGCCTGGGACGGACAGGGGGCCCCGTACACCGGGGAGCTGTTTTTT. Translating it yields CAWDGQGAPYTGELFF.

The J gene is TRBJ2-2, the V gene TRBV6-5; 14 bases line up with TRBD2. Germline loops: CDR1 MNHEY, CDR2 SVGAGI. The junction had 1 base not matched to a gene; V was cut back by 4 bases and J by 6 bases. CDR3 size: 15 residues. The CDR3 DNA sequence: TGTGCCAGCAGTTCGGGACTAGCGGGAGCCGGGGAGCTGTTTTTT. Amino acid sequence: CASSSGLAGAGELFF.

In this sample, this clone turned up once. V gene TRBV6-5 combines with J gene TRBJ2-3; tentative D call: TRBD2 (5 bases). Germline-derived CDR1 and CDR2 are MNHEY and SVGAGI. The CDR3 contains 16 residues. The V end lost 0 bases, the J end lost 2 bases, and 12 bases lay between the germline ends. The CDR3: CASSYSGAGLTDTQYF. The CDR3 DNA is TGTGCCAGCAGTTACTCAGGTGCAGGACTCACAGATACGCAGTATTTT.